This T cell receptor (beta chain) comes out of a study of cytomegalovirus exposure and HLA in healthy donors. 60 Vbeta and 13 Jbeta primers were used in PCR. The table came from immunoSEQ multiplex PCR; TCRdb's copy has only in-frame clones and leaves some out. The sample totals under 130,000 clones. The CDR3 is 20 residues long. Germline CDR1 is MGHRA and CDR2 is YSYEKL. After removal of 1 base from V and 7 bases from J, the junction contained 13 bases not matched to a gene. The receptor comes from a man in his forties or fifties in good health and CMV-seronegative. The chain combines TRBV4-1 with TRBJ2-2; 15 nucleotides match TRBD2. Sequencing was performed on PBMCs. The CDR3 nucleotides read TGCGCCAGCAGCCAAGTAGGCTTGAGGACTAGCGGGAGGGCCGGCGGGGAGCTGTTTTTT. It codes for CASSQVGLRTSGRAGGELFF.